This T cell receptor (beta chain) derives from a study of T-cell memory formation after mild COVID-19 (dated by TCRdb to the early 2020s). With regard to the full study: Most TCR sequence clusters were specific to one of the two donors. Longitudinal TCRalpha and TCRbeta repertoire sequencing tracked T-cell clones expanding and contracting after mild COVID-19 in two donors. The cohort was made up of two young adult volunteers, one female and one male, who were previously healthy. On the study overall, not on this receptor specifically: Clones contracting from day 15 to 85 had balanced CD4/CD8 phenotypes, while a second wave expanding from day 15 to 37 was biased towards CD4+. Contracting CD4+ clones turned up mainly in the CM and EM memory subsets, whereas EMRA was where CD8+ clones were enriched. The second-wave clones that peaked on day 37 were not confirmed to be SARS-CoV-2 specific. Some responding clones were detected in pre-infection memory, suggesting pre-existing cross-reactive memory T cells joined the SARS-CoV-2 response. Only a couple of mild cases were covered in the study, and larger cohorts including severe cases with pre-infection samples were considered necessary.

Ficoll-Paque density gradient centrifugation was used to isolate PBMCs. This clonotype was detected a few times. Its binding antigen is unknown. No base quality information exists; no much larger clone differs at one position. Sequencing was carried out with an Illumina NovaSeq 6000. TCRalpha and TCRbeta cDNA libraries were built by 5'RACE with constant-segment primers, adding sample barcodes and unique molecular identifiers. RNA was extracted from every sample with Trizol reagent. Amplification of the libraries took two PCR steps, and the second step added a second sample barcode plus Illumina TruSeq adapters. Libraries were sequenced on an Illumina NovaSeq with 2 x 150 bp paired-end reads. The original pipeline was this. Demultiplexing of reads and collapsing into UMI-guided consensus sequences were performed with migec v1.2.7. With mixcr v2.1.11, UMI consensuses were aligned to TRA and TRB V and J templates and assembled into clonotypes. Clonotypes were classified as expanded or contracted when called significant by both edgeR and NoisET, with noise models trained on biological replicates. edgeR calls used a false discovery rate-adjusted p below 0.01 and a log2 fold-change threshold of 1. As an exploratory analysis of dynamics, max-normalized trajectories of the 1000 most abundant clonotypes were examined by PCA with hierarchical clustering. The CD4 or CD8 phenotype of responding clones was assigned using the separately sequenced CD4+ and CD8+ repertoires. The raw public data were reprocessed by TCRdb itself: fastp quality trimming at Q25, MiXCR clonotype calling, in-frame beta chains only. Entries that share a CDR3 protein sequence are merged under the most common genes and DNA. What appears here as the V and J calls and clone size reflects TCRdb's work, not the paper's. Across this sample there are roughly 370,000 distinct CDR3 sequences, with 15% to 20% seen only once. The ten most abundant clones make up roughly 21% of the sample.

The germline V gene encodes CDR1 SGHRS and CDR2 YFSETQ. V ends up 1 base short and J 2 bases short, with an unmatched junction base count of 3. Spanning cysteine to phenylalanine, the CDR3 consists of 15 amino acids. The only DNA kept is the CDR3, 45 bases in frame from the first base. The rearrangement combines TRBV5-1 with TRBJ2-3; 8 middle bases align to TRBD1. The origin of this receptor is a man younger than 30 who had mild COVID-19 (a few samples of this study predate the infection). The sample titles of this study are shuffled in the database, so cell type and time point are left out; the donor was told from shared clones. The sequencing input was PBMCs or a T cell subset sorted from them (not recorded which). The sequenced DNA: TGCGCCAGCAGCTTGCGCCAGGGGGCCACAGATACGCAGTATTTT. This gives the protein CASSLRQGATDTQYF.